These 3 T cell receptor beta chains share one sample of origin, sequenced in a study of shared clonotypes between healthy human individuals. Sequencing was performed with immunoSEQ multiplex PCR; in TCRdb, only in-frame clones are kept and a portion is missing. This table holds 2 million to 2.5 million clones, 93% found once. Sequenced material: naive CD4+ T cells from PBMCs. Noted subset: CD45RA+ positively selected. The receptors come from a man aged 18 to 29 in good health. Some clones in this sample may be carry-over from other donors' samples.

The chain links TRBV6-6 to TRBJ1-1, with 9 bases that match TRBD1. The CDR3 length is 14 residues. The V segment lost 1 base and the J segment 7 bases; nucleotides outside the gene matches: 4. Germline V gene lookup returns CDR1 MNHNY and CDR2 SVGAGI (reference sequence). CDR3 sequence: CASSYWDREDEAFF. As DNA, the CDR3 is TGTGCCAGCAGTTACTGGGACAGGGAGGATGAAGCTTTCTTT.

The DNA of the CDR3 is TGTGCCAGCAGGGACTCTCAGGGGCGGACGGAGACCCAGTACTTC. Translating gives CASRDSQGRTETQYF. The rearrangement links TRBV14 to TRBJ2-5; a possible D gene is TRBD1 (6 bases). CDR3 length: 15 residues. With 6 bases removed from V and 5 bases from J, the gap between germline ends came to 19 bases. The V gene's germline CDR1 is SGHDN and CDR2 FVKESK.

The chain carries TRBV13 and TRBJ2-1, with unresolved D. V was clipped by 6 bases and J by 10 bases, with 16 bases between them. The CDR3 has 13 residues. Germline values: CDR1 PRHDT, CDR2 FYEKMQ (reference sequence). The CDR3 reads CASSYPIGVEQFF. The CDR3 DNA sequence: TGTGCCAGCAGTTACCCTATTGGGGTAGAGCAGTTCTTC.